This is a list of T cell receptor beta chains from one sample in a study of blood T cell repertoires in COVID-19. The data were produced by immunoSEQ multiplex PCR, yet TCRdb's version contains in-frame clones alone and is incomplete. The sample consists of roughly 180,000 clones, more than 65% of them appearing once. Material: peripheral blood. The receptor source for this set is a woman aged 55-70 years with COVID-19, enrolled during active disease. The CDR3 runs from the conserved cysteine through the conserved F or W. A D gene is named only where the DNA matches it firmly. Clone sizes are given selectively: once, few, many, or a class where the clone is expanded.

v_gene	j_gene	abundance	d_gene	CDR3aa	CDR3nt
TRBV3-1/TRBV3-2	TRBJ1-2	-	TRBD1	CASSPDYATGGYGYTF	TGTGCCAGCAGCCCAGACTACGCTACAGGGGGCTATGGCTACACCTTC
TRBV19	TRBJ1-5	once	-	CASRQQGSGRNQPQHF	TGTGCCAGTAGACAACAGGGCTCCGGCAGGAATCAGCCCCAGCATTTT
TRBV7-2	TRBJ2-3	once	-	CASSFVGGFPDTQYF	TGTGCCAGCAGCTTTGTGGGGGGTTTCCCAGATACGCAGTATTTT
TRBV5-1	TRBJ2-2	-	TRBD2	CASSVNPGLAGAGDTGELFF	TGCGCCAGCAGCGTCAATCCGGGACTAGCGGGAGCGGGGGACACCGGGGAGCTGTTTTTT
TRBV7-9	TRBJ2-6	-	-	CASSLGFGAWTSGANVLTF	TGTGCCAGCAGCTTAGGGTTTGGGGCGTGGACCTCTGGGGCCAACGTCCTGACTTTC
TRBV7-2	TRBJ1-2	-	-	CASSFGGAYGYTF	TGTGCCAGCAGCTTTGGGGGCGCCTATGGCTACACCTTC
TRBV20-1	TRBJ1-5	-	-	CSASPGGNQPQHF	TGCAGTGCTAGTCCGGGTGGCAATCAGCCCCAGCATTTT
TRBV18	TRBJ1-3	-	-	CASSPREVSGNTIYF	TGTGCCAGCTCACCGCGGGAAGTGTCTGGAAACACCATATATTTT
TRBV4-3	TRBJ2-1	-	TRBD2	CASSPRTSGDPRSYNEQFF	TGCGCCAGCAGCCCCAGGACTAGCGGGGACCCTCGCTCCTACAATGAGCAGTTCTTC
TRBV2	TRBJ1-5	-	-	CAIRRDPNQPQHF	TGTGCCATTCGCAGGGATCCCAATCAGCCCCAGCATTTT
TRBV2	TRBJ2-2	-	TRBD1	CASTRDSKTGELFF	TGTGCCAGCACCAGGGACAGCAAGACCGGGGAGCTGTTTTTT
TRBV28	TRBJ2-7	-	TRBD1	CASSLAGTGSYEQYF	TGTGCCAGCAGCCTAGCCGGGACAGGGTCATACGAGCAGTACTTC
TRBV2	TRBJ1-2	-	TRBD1	CASRQDRANYGYTF	TGTGCCAGCAGGCAGGACAGGGCCAACTATGGCTACACCTTC
TRBV6-6	TRBJ1-1	-	TRBD1	CASSYSGTGAGTEAFF	TGTGCCAGCAGTTATTCCGGGACAGGGGCGGGCACTGAAGCTTTCTTT
TRBV21-1	TRBJ2-7	-	-	CASVPGTANMSRLMTYEQYF	TGTGCCAGCGTCCCCGGGACAGCGAACATGTCGCGGCTTATGACCTACGAGCAGTACTTC
TRBV27	TRBJ2-3	-	TRBD2	CASSLTLAGLPHTDTQYF	TGTGCCAGCAGTTTAACACTAGCGGGTCTACCCCACACAGATACGCAGTATTTT
TRBV2	TRBJ1-1	-	-	CASSAQGVTEAFF	TGTGCCAGCAGTGCTCAGGGTGTCACTGAAGCTTTCTTT
TRBV3-1/TRBV3-2	TRBJ2-3	once	-	CASSHPTINDWDTQYF	TGTGCCAGCAGCCACCCGACTATAAACGATTGGGATACGCAGTATTTT
TRBV27	TRBJ1-5	-	-	CASRKMPSEDQPQHF	TGTGCCAGCAGAAAAATGCCCTCCGAGGATCAGCCCCAGCATTTT
TRBV15	TRBJ2-2	-	TRBD1	CATSDRGRWSTGELFF	TGTGCCACCAGTGACAGGGGGCGTTGGAGCACCGGGGAGCTGTTTTTT
TRBV27	TRBJ1-4	-	-	CASSPIGSGTYNEKLFF	TGTGCCAGCAGTCCGATTGGCAGCGGGACGTATAATGAAAAACTGTTTTTT
TRBV2	TRBJ1-6	once	TRBD1	CASSVRTGDNSPLHF	TGTGCCAGCAGTGTCAGGACAGGGGATAATTCACCCCTCCACTTT
TRBV12-2	TRBJ2-1	-	-	CASRLRGPGRELRNEQFF	TGTGCAAGTCGCTTAAGGGGACCGGGGCGGGAGCTACGGAATGAGCAGTTCTTC
TRBV11-2	TRBJ2-5	-	TRBD2	CASNPTGGAQRFETQYF	TGTGCCAGCAACCCCACGGGGGGGGCGCAGAGATTCGAGACCCAGTACTTC
TRBV11-3	TRBJ2-5	few	TRBD1	CASSPKTGGKETQYF	TGTGCCAGCAGCCCAAAGACAGGGGGGAAAGAGACCCAGTACTTC
TRBV19	TRBJ2-2	-	-	CASLTAGQGNTGELFF	TGTGCCAGTTTGACGGCAGGGCAAGGGAACACCGGGGAGCTGTTTTTT
TRBV7-2	TRBJ2-1	-	TRBD2	CASSQGIAGTVYNEQFF	TGTGCCAGCAGCCAGGGCATAGCGGGGACGGTCTACAATGAGCAGTTCTTC
TRBV25-1	TRBJ2-2	-	-	CASSSTINTGELFF	TGTGCCAGCAGTTCGACTATTAACACCGGGGAGCTGTTTTTT
TRBV5-1	TRBJ1-2	-	-	CASSLGQAGHGYTF	TGCGCCAGCAGCTTGGGGCAGGCGGGGCATGGCTACACCTTC
TRBV2	TRBJ2-7	-	TRBD2	CASVFGTSGSYLSYEQYF	TGTGCCAGCGTATTCGGGACTAGCGGGAGCTACCTCTCCTACGAGCAGTACTTC
TRBV10-1	TRBJ2-7	-	-	CASSDSSSTYEQYF	TGCGCCAGCAGTGACTCCTCTAGCACCTACGAGCAGTACTTC
TRBV25-1	TRBJ1-2	-	TRBD1	CASSEGQTNYGYTF	TGTGCCAGCAGTGAGGGACAGACTAACTATGGCTACACCTTC
TRBV4-2	TRBJ2-1	once	-	CASSQATSSSYNEQFF	TGTGCCAGCAGCCAAGCTACTTCATCTTCCTACAATGAGCAGTTCTTC
TRBV6-1	TRBJ2-5	-	TRBD2	CASSESLAGNGETQYF	TGTGCCAGCAGTGAAAGTCTAGCGGGGAATGGAGAGACCCAGTACTTC
TRBV29-1	TRBJ2-7	-	-	CSVVRGYEQYF	TGCAGCGTTGTCAGGGGCTACGAGCAGTACTTC
TRBV4-3	TRBJ2-3	-	-	CASSQDSGAGTDTQYF	TGCGCCAGCAGCCAAGACTCGGGAGCGGGCACAGATACGCAGTATTTT